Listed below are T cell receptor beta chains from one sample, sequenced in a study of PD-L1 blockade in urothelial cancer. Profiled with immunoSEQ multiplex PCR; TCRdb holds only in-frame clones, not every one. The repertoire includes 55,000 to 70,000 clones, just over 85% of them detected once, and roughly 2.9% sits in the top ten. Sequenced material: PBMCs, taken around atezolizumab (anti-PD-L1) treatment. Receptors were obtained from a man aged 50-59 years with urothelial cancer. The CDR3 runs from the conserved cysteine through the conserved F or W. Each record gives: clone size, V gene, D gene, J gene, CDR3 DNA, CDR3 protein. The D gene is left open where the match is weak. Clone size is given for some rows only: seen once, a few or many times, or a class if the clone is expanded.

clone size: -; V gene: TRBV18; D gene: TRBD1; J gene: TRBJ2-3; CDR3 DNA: TGTGCCAGCTCACCAGGGACAGCCACAGATACGCAGTATTTT; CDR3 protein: CASSPGTATDTQYF
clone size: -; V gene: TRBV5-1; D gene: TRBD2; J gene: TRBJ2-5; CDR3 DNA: TGCGCCAGCAGCTTGCTGACTAGCGCAGAGACCCAGTACTTC; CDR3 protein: CASSLLTSAETQYF
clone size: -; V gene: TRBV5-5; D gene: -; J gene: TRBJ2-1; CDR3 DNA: TGTGCCAGCAGCCCAGGGTCTTACAATGAGCAGTTCTTC; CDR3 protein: CASSPGSYNEQFF
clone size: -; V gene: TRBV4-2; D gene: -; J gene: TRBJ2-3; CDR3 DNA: TGTGCCAGCAGCCGCCTCGGGACTTCGAGCACAGATACGCAGTATTTT; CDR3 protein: CASSRLGTSSTDTQYF
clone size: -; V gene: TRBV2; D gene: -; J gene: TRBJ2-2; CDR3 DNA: TGTGCCAGCAGGTATCGCAGCGCGAACACCGGGGAGCTGTTTTTT; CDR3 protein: CASRYRSANTGELFF
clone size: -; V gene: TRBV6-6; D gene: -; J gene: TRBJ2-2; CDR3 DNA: TGTGCCAGCAGCCAGGTGCTGGGGGCGCCCGGGGAGCTGTTTTTT; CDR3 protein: CASSQVLGAPGELFF
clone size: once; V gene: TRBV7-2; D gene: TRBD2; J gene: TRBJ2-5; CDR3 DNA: TGTGCCAGCAGTTCAAGGGCGGGAGGGCCGAAAGAGACCCAGTACTTC; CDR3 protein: CASSSRAGGPKETQYF
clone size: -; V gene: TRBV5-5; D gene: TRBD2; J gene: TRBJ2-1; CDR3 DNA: TGTGCCAGCAGCTTGACGGGCGGGAGTTTCCATGAGCAGTTCTTC; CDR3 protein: CASSLTGGSFHEQFF
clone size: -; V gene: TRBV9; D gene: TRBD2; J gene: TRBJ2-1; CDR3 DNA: TGTGCCAGCAGCGTAGTGCCTAGCGGGGAAGTCTACAATGAGCAGTTCTTC; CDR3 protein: CASSVVPSGEVYNEQFF
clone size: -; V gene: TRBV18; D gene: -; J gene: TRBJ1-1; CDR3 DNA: TGTGCCAGCTCATCCACGGGGGGAAACATGAACACTGAAGCTTTCTTT; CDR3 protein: CASSSTGGNMNTEAFF
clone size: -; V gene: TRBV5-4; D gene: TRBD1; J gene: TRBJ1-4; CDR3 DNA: TGTGCCAGCAGCTTGGCCGGGACAGGGTTTGAAAAACTGTTTTTT; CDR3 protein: CASSLAGTGFEKLFF
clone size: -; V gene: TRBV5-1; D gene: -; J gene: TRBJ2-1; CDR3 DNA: TGCGCCAGCAGCTTGGCGGGGACGGGAGTCAATGAGCAGTTCTTC; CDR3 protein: CASSLAGTGVNEQFF
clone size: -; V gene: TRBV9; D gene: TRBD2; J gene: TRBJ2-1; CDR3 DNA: TGTGCCAGCAGCCTCCACGGACTAGCGGGAGGTGGCAATGAGCAGTTCTTC; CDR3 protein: CASSLHGLAGGGNEQFF
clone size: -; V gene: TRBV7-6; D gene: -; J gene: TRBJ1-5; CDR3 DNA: TGTGCCAGCAGCTTAAGTGGGGGGTCGGTGAGACAGCCCCAGCATTTT; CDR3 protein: CASSLSGGSVRQPQHF
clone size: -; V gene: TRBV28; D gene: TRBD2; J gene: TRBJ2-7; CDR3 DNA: TGTGCCAGCAGTTTATTTGGCGGGAGTCTCTACGAGCAGTACTTC; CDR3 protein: CASSLFGGSLYEQYF
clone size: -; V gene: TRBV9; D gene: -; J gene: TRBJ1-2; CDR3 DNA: TGTGCCAGCAGCGTAGTAGACATCCCTAACTATGGCTACACCTTC; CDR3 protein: CASSVVDIPNYGYTF
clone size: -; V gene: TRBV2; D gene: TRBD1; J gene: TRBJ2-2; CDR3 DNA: TGTGCCAGTTGGACAGGACCAAACACCGGGGAGCTGTTTTTT; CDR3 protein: CASWTGPNTGELFF
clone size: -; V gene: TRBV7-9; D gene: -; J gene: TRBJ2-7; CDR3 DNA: TGTGCCAGCACCCAATCCGCGGGACGGACGAGCCACGAGCAGTACTTC; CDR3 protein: CASTQSAGRTSHEQYF
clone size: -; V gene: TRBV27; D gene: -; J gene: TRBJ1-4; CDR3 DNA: TGTGCCAGCAGCACAGACGCCTTAACTAATGAAAAACTGTTTTTT; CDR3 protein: CASSTDALTNEKLFF
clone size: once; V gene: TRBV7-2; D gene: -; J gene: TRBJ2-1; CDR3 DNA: TGTGCCAGCAGCCCTCGGACTCTTAGCTCCTACAATGAGCAGTTCTTC; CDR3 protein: CASSPRTLSSYNEQFF
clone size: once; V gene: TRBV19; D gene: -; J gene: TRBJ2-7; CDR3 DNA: TGTGCCAGTAGTATCCAGGCGGGGAAAGCGCTCGAGCAGTACTTC; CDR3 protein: CASSIQAGKALEQYF
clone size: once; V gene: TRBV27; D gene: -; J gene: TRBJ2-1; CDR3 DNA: TGTGCCAGCAGGATTACAGGGTTTGGCAATGAGCAGTTCTTC; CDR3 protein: CASRITGFGNEQFF
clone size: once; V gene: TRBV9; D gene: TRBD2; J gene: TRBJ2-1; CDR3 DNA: TGTGCCAGCAGCCCCCGAGCGGGAGTTGACAATGAGCAGTTCTTC; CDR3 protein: CASSPRAGVDNEQFF
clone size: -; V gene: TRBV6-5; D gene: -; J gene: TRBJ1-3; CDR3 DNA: TGTGCCAGCAGTTGGGGGGGGGTCAGCTCTGGAAACACCATATATTTT; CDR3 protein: CASSWGGVSSGNTIYF
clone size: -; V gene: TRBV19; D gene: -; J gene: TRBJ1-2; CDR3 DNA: TGTGCCAGTAGTCTCGAGGGAGGGGAATGGTATGGCTACACCTTC; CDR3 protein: CASSLEGGEWYGYTF
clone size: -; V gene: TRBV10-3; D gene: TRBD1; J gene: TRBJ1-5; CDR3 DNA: TGTGCCATCAGTGATCAGGGGGGCAATCAGCCCCAGCATTTT; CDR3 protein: CAISDQGGNQPQHF